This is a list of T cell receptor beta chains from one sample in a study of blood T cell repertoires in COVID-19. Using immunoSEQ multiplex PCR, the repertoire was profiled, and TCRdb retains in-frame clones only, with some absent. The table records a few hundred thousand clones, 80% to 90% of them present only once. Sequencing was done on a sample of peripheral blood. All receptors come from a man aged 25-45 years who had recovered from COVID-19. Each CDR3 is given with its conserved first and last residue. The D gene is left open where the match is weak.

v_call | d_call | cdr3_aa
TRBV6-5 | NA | CASKRKNEKLFF
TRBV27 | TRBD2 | CASSLTGGEETQYF
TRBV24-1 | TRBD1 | CATSDDRGQGTGELFF
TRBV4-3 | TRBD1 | CASSQDLGQGAHYGYTF
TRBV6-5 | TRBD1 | CASSLNRGNEQYF
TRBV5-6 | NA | CASSPGHGEDAFF
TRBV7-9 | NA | CASSPQIQAGSGNYGYTF
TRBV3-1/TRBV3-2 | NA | CASSPTGNVRAFF
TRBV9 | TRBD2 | CASSGGLAGTGELFF
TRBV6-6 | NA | CASSSGLSYGYTF
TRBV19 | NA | CASSTGHYGYTF
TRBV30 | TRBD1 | CAWSNRGDQPQHF
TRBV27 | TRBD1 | CASSLDPTGTQLWYGYTF
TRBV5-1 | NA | CASSLGPGRAPNTEAFF
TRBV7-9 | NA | CASSRGYGYTF
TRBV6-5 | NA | CATLRGGADTQYF
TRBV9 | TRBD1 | CASSVEAGGRLITGELFF
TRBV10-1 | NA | CASSRDWDTGELFF
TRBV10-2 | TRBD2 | CASSRASGGPPSYNEQFF
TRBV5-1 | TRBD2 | CASSLDAGGSSYNEQFF
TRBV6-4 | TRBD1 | CASSDRAGGTDTQYF
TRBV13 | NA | CASSSSRGSTNYGYTF
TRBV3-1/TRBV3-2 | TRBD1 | CASSPHPAQGASPLHF
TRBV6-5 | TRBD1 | CATVRDRGHEQYF
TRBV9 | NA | CASSAQGYTEAFF
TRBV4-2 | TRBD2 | CASSQVLAGGTDTQYF
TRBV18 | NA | CASSQSQGHNYGYTF
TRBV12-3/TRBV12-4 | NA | CASSPLYGAFF
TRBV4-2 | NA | CASSQGQREETQYF
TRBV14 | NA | CASSQDRRVWTGELFF
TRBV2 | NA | CASTWPGAEGALHPAAYNEQFF
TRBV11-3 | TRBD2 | CASSLVGLADNEQFF
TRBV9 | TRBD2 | CARTPPLAGPGTQYF
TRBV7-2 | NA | CASSLAPQENEKLFF
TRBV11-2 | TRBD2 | CASSARWERGGSYNEQFF
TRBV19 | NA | CASSYLDTQYF
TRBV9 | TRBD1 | CASSVASGTATGELFF
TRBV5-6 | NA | CASSRGEWDEQYF
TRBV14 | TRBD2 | CASSHPGGANEQFF
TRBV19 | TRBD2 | CASSMTSGVFNEQFF
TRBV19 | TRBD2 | CASSETSGVYEQYF
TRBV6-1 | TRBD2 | CASSGLGLSGGAEDTQYF
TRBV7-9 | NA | CASSHNGRVGYEQYF
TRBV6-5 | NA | CASSYLGGVYEQYF
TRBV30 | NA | CAWSFRTSTYEQYF
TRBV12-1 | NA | CASSGDSGAGELFF
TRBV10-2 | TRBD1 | CASSESRQGLGGYTF
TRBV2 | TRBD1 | CASSNGQGDQPQHF